These 25 T cell receptor beta chains originate from one sample sequenced in a study of blood T cell repertoires in COVID-19. The repertoire was sequenced with immunoSEQ multiplex PCR; TCRdb's copy has only in-frame clones and lacks some. This table has 45,000 to 70,000 clones, 73% appearing once. Sequences were obtained from peripheral blood. Receptors were obtained from a woman aged 50 to 60 with active or convalescent COVID-19.

The chain has TRBV27 and TRBJ2-2; no firm D call. Germline V gene data show CDR1 as MNHEY and CDR2 as SMNVEV (reference sequence). The CDR3 length is 14 residues. V lost 5 bases to trimming and J lost 0 bases, with 7 bases between them. CDR3 sequence reads: CASSPDSNTGELFF. CDR3 nucleotide sequence: TGTGCCAGCAGTCCCGACTCGAACACCGGGGAGCTGTTTTTT.

The genes are TRBV19 and TRBJ2-2; 8 bases line up with TRBD1. This CDR3 is built from 16 residues. CDR1 is LNHDA, CDR2 SQIVND, per germline (reference sequence). Trimming removed 3 bases from V and 3 bases from J; junction bases left unmatched: 6. DNA of the CDR3: TGTGCCAGTAGTATCCGACAGGGGTGGGACACCGGGGAGCTGTTTTTT. Protein: CASSIRQGWDTGELFF.

The chain links TRBV13 to TRBJ2-2; TRBD1 agrees at 7 bases. V lost 2 bases to trimming and J lost 0 bases; unmatched junction nucleotides: 12. Germline V gene lookup returns CDR1 PRHDT and CDR2 FYEKMQ (reference sequence). CDR3 size: 19 residues. The CDR3 region has the DNA TGTGCCAGCAGCTTATTCGGGTGGACTGGACAGGCGAACACCGGGGAGCTGTTTTTT. It yields the protein CASSLFGWTGQANTGELFF.

This clone came up a few times. The chain couples TRBV6-5 to TRBJ1-5, with 9 bases fitting TRBD1. Germline lookup yields CDR1 MNHEY and CDR2 SVGAGI. The CDR3 covers 13 residues. With 10 bases clipped from V and 5 bases from J, the junction kept 6 bases outside the gene matches. The CDR3 nucleotides read TGTGCCACCAGCCGGACAGGGGATCAGCCCCAGCATTTT. It yields the protein CATSRTGDQPQHF.

The chain carries TRBV5-1 and TRBJ2-2, with 9 bases aligning to TRBD2. The CDR3 is 16 residues long. Germline V gives CDR1 SGHRS, CDR2 YFSETQ. V shed 2 bases and J 0 bases; nucleotides not matched to a gene: 2. The CDR3 nucleotides read TGCGCCAGCAGCTTACGACTAGCGGCGAACACCGGGGAGCTGTTTTTT. This encodes CASSLRLAANTGELFF.

This sequence joins TRBV7-7 and TRBJ1-2; 9 bases are shared with TRBD1. The CDR3 runs to 14 residues. In germline, CDR1 is SSHAT, CDR2 FNYEAQ (reference sequence). Losses at the gene ends were 10 bases for V and 4 bases for J; bases not matched to a gene: 10. In DNA, the CDR3 is TGTGCCACCACGCAGGTGACAGGGGGCTATGGCTACACCTTC. Its translation is CATTQVTGGYGYTF.

V is TRBV14 and J is TRBJ2-2, with 7 bases aligning to TRBD2. From germline, CDR1 is SGHDN and CDR2 FVKESK. The CDR3 loop spans 16 amino acids. The ends lost 4 bases at V and 4 bases at J; junction bases unmatched: 9. The CDR3 DNA reads TGTGCCAGCAGCCGAATACCGGGACTATCCACCGGGGAGCTGTTTTTT. It specifies CASSRIPGLSTGELFF.

The chain combines TRBV11-2 with TRBJ2-1; 10 bases line up with TRBD2. CDR1 and CDR2 (germline): SGHAT, FQNNGV. The CDR3 length is 18 residues. With 4 bases clipped from V and 6 bases from J, the junction kept 15 bases outside the gene matches. The CDR3 nucleotides are TGTGCCAGCAGCTCAGGGGGCCTGCTAGCGGGAGAGGGCAATGAGCAGTTCTTC. It specifies CASSSGGLLAGEGNEQFF.

This clone was seen a few times. The chain recombines TRBV6-5 with TRBJ2-7, with a possible D match to TRBD2 (6 bases). The germline V gene has CDR1 MNHEY and CDR2 SVGAGI. This CDR3 spans 11 amino acids. The V end was cut by 7 bases, the J end by 10 bases, with 14 bases between. The CDR3 DNA follows: TGTGCCAGCACCCGGGGAGGCCTCCAGTACTTC. This encodes CASTRGGLQYF.

This clone was recorded only once. The chain uses TRBV27 and TRBJ2-3; D ambiguous. The CDR3 totals 13 residues. The V end lost 1 base, the J end lost 2 bases, and 4 bases lay between the germline ends. CDR1 and CDR2 (germline): MNHEY, SMNVEV (reference sequence). CDR3 sequence (DNA): TGTGCCAGCAGTTTATTCCTCACAGATACGCAGTATTTT. It encodes CASSLFLTDTQYF.

To note about this clone: The same CDR3 arises from other DNA sequences in this sample as well. This rearrangement joins TRBV7-8 to TRBJ2-7; maybe TRBD2 (5 bases). V dropped 0 bases and J dropped 2 bases, with 11 bases sitting between them. Looked up from germline, CDR1 is SGHVS and CDR2 is FQNEAQ. This CDR3 has 15 amino acids. The CDR3 sequence: CASSLARGDTYEQYF. DNA of the CDR3: TGTGCCAGCAGCTTAGCTCGGGGAGACACCTACGAGCAGTACTTC.

This clone was observed a handful of times. The V and J genes are TRBV19 and TRBJ1-5; D gene unclear. This CDR3 region has 15 residues. The V gene lost 0 bases and the J gene lost 1 base, with 7 bases spanning the gap. Germline lookup yields CDR1 LNHDA and CDR2 SQIVND (reference sequence). DNA for the CDR3: TGTGCCAGTAGTATAGATGTGGGCAGCAATCAGCCCCAGCATTTT. Its protein is CASSIDVGSNQPQHF.

A few counts support this clone. V gene TRBV7-8 combines with J gene TRBJ2-5; 7 bases fit TRBD2. This CDR3 spans 12 amino acids. V lost 8 bases, J lost 3 bases, and 3 bases stayed unmatched. Germline CDR1 reads SGHVS; CDR2 reads FQNEAQ. CDR3 region: CASGRVEETQYF. In DNA form, the CDR3 reads TGTGCCAGCGGGAGGGTGGAAGAGACCCAGTACTTC.

The chain links TRBV18 to TRBJ1-5; 7 positions agree with TRBD1. This CDR3 spans 12 amino acids. The J segment lost 5 bases and the V segment lost 8 bases, leaving 3 bases of the junction unmatched. Germline V gene data show CDR1 as KGHSH and CDR2 as LQKENI. This CDR3 reads CASGQEHQPQHF. In DNA, the CDR3 is TGTGCCAGCGGACAGGAACATCAGCCCCAGCATTTT.

This clone was seen more than once but under ten times. The V call is TRBV7-8, the J call TRBJ1-3, with D uncertain. CDR1 SGHVS and CDR2 FQNEAQ come from the germline V gene. The germline V and J ends were trimmed by 2 bases and 3 bases, with 8 bases remaining between them. The CDR3 has 14 amino acids. CDR3 residues: CASSLRGGGNTIYF. CDR3 nucleotides: TGTGCCAGCAGCTTACGGGGTGGTGGAAACACCATATATTTT. Based on the CDR3 plus reference TRBV7-8 and TRBJ1-3, the full variable domain is GAGVSQSPRYKVAKRGQDVALRCDPISGHVSLFWYQQALGQGPEFLTYFQNEAQLDKSGLPSDRFFAERPEGSVSTLKIQRTQQEDSAVYLCASSLRGGGNTIYFGEGSWLTVV.

The J gene is TRBJ2-5, the V gene TRBV30, with D possibly matching TRBD1 (6 bases). The CDR3 extends over 13 amino acids. Germline lookup yields CDR1 GTSNPN and CDR2 SVGIG (reference sequence). Between the trimmed V and J ends, which lost 0 bases and 10 bases, there was a span of 15 bases. The CDR3 protein is CAWSVLGGMDQYF. Here the CDR3 DNA reads TGTGCCTGGAGTGTACTAGGGGGTATGGACCAGTACTTC. Full variable domain (missing parts from reference TRBV30 and TRBJ2-5): SQTIHQWPATLVQPVGSPLSLECTVEGTSNPNLYWYRQAAGRGLQLLFYSVGIGQISSEVPQNLSASRPQDRQFILSSKKLLLSDSGFYLCAWSVLGGMDQYFGPGTRLLVL.

This chain connects TRBV27 to TRBJ2-4; 7 positions agree with TRBD1. The CDR3 is 14 residues long. From germline, CDR1 is MNHEY and CDR2 SMNVEV (reference sequence). The J segment lost 7 bases and the V segment lost 5 bases, leaving 8 bases of the junction unmatched. As DNA, the CDR3 is TGTGCCAGCAGTCCATCGACAGGGACGAACATTCAGTACTTC. Protein: CASSPSTGTNIQYF.

The CDR3 coding sequence is TGTGCCAGCTCACCACCTAACAGTCCGACTGGCTACACCTTC. Translation gives CASSPPNSPTGYTF. The chain carries TRBV18 and TRBJ1-2; no clear D gene. Trimming removed 0 bases at V and 7 bases at J, with 12 bases between. The V gene's germline CDR1 is KGHSH and CDR2 LQKENI. The CDR3 has 14 residues.

The CDR3 nucleotides are TGTGCCAGCAGCTCGACTAGCGGTCGGAGGGACGAGCAGTACTTC. This codes for CASSSTSGRRDEQYF. The V call is TRBV7-2, the J call TRBJ2-7, with 9 bases that match TRBD2. Trimming took 4 bases from V and 5 from J; bases not matched to a gene: 9. The CDR3 is 15 residues long. CDR1 and CDR2 from the germline V gene are SGHTA and FQGNSA.

The J gene is TRBJ1-1, the V gene TRBV12-3 or TRBV12-4; possibly TRBD1 for D (6 bases). This CDR3 has 13 residues. Trimming left V 2 bases short and J 4 bases short, with 8 bases between. CDR3 coding DNA: TGTGCCAGCAGTTTACAGGGGACCACTGAAGCTTTCTTT. Amino acids: CASSLQGTTEAFF.

V usage is TRBV9 and J usage is TRBJ2-2; D not resolved. Germline assignment: CDR1 SGDLS and CDR2 YYNGEE. The CDR3 runs to 14 residues. The V end lost 3 bases, the J end lost 6 bases, and 12 bases lay between the germline ends. The DNA for the CDR3 is TGTGCCAGCAGCGCCACGCAGGTCTCCGGGGAGCTGTTTTTT. It codes for CASSATQVSGELFF.

The rearrangement links TRBV5-8 to TRBJ2-1; tentative D call: TRBD2 (6 bases). Trimming shortened V by 6 bases and J by 3 bases, and 13 bases separated the two germline ends. CDR3 length equals 14 residues. Germline assignment: CDR1 SGHTS and CDR2 YDEGEE. In DNA, the CDR3 is TGTGCCAGCAATGAGGGACTTCTCTACAATGAGCAGTTCTTC. It yields the protein CASNEGLLYNEQFF.

This chain links TRBV24-1 with TRBJ1-3, with D perhaps matching TRBD1 (6 bases). The CDR3 is made up of 17 amino acids. Germline V CDR1 and CDR2: KGHDR, SFDVKD. Trimming cost V 0 bases and J 6 bases, with 17 bases left between them. The CDR3 DNA follows: TGTGCCACCAGTGATTTGACCGCGGCAGGGGTGAAAAACACCATATATTTT. Amino acids: CATSDLTAAGVKNTIYF.

This chain links TRBV16 with TRBJ2-7; 8 bases match TRBD1. The CDR3 is made up of 16 amino acids. Germline loops: CDR1 KGHSY, CDR2 FQNENV. With 0 bases clipped from V and 4 bases from J, the junction kept 8 bases outside the gene matches. Written as DNA, the CDR3 is TGTGCCAGCAGCCAATCGCGGACAGGGCCCAATTACGAGCAGTACTTC. The encoded protein is CASSQSRTGPNYEQYF.

V usage is TRBV7-8 and J usage is TRBJ2-3, with a possible D match to TRBD2 (5 bases). With 3 bases removed from V and 0 bases from J, the gap between germline ends came to 7 bases. The CDR3 totals 14 residues. The germline CDR1 and CDR2 sequences are SGHVS and FQNEAQ. CDR3 DNA: TGTGCCAGCAGCTTCTGGACTAGCACAGATACGCAGTATTTT. Translated: CASSFWTSTDTQYF.